The 26 T cell receptor beta chains below were found in one sample sequenced in a study of blood T cell repertoires in COVID-19. Profiling relied on immunoSEQ multiplex PCR, and the TCRdb table lists in-frame clones only, not all of them. The sample lists over 250,000 clones, about nine tenths occurring once. Source material: PBMCs or T cells enriched from blood (not recorded which). The source is a young woman who had recovered from COVID-19.

This chain links TRBV9 with TRBJ2-5; 7 bases agree with TRBD2. The CDR3 covers 13 residues. V gave up 7 bases and J gave up 5 bases; unmatched junction bases: 8. Germline-derived CDR1 and CDR2 are SGDLS and YYNGEE. CDR3 nucleotides: TGTGCCAGCTCCCCTAGCGGACTTGAGACCCAGTACTTC. It translates to CASSPSGLETQYF.

There are a few counts of this clone. DNA of the CDR3: TGCGCCAGCAGTGAGTCGAGTGGGCATGAAAAACTGTTTTTT. Encoded protein: CASSESSGHEKLFF. The rearrangement joins TRBV10-1 to TRBJ1-4; D uncertain. The CDR3 is 14 residues long. CDR1 and CDR2 from the germline V gene are WNHNN and SYGVQD (reference sequence). Trimming shortened V by 0 bases and J by 6 bases, and 8 bases separated the two germline ends.

A few counts support this clone. J is TRBJ2-7 and V is TRBV5-6; 9 bases match TRBD2. This CDR3 is 18 amino acids long. The V gene's germline CDR1 is SGHDT and CDR2 YYEEEE. The V gene end was trimmed by 1 base and the J gene end by 2 bases; junction bases not matched to a gene: 13. CDR3: CASSLIFSGGPTAYEQYF. CDR3 coding DNA: TGTGCCAGCAGCTTGATTTTTAGCGGGGGCCCGACTGCCTACGAGCAGTACTTC. Supplemented by reference TRBV5-6 and TRBJ2-7, the full variable domain reads DAGVTQSPTHLIKTRGQQVTLRCSPKSGHDTVSWYQQALGQGPQFIFQYYEEEERQRGNFPDRFSGHQFPNYSSELNVNALLLGDSALYLCASSLIFSGGPTAYEQYFGPGTRLTVT.

The chain carries TRBV4-1 and TRBJ2-3; TRBD1 might be the D (5 bases). V lost 1 base and J 4 bases, leaving 12 bases between the germline ends. Germline CDR1 reads MGHRA; CDR2 reads YSYEKL. There are 15 residues in the CDR3. The CDR3 DNA reads TGCGCCAGCAGCCAAGGGACACTTGGGCCAGATACGCAGTATTTT. This encodes CASSQGTLGPDTQYF.

This clone was detected only a few times. The J gene is TRBJ1-1, the V gene TRBV6-1; D is perhaps TRBD1 (6 bases). The CDR3 runs 19 residues. V lost 2 bases and J lost 3, with 25 bases in between. From germline, CDR1 is MNHNS and CDR2 SASEGT. CDR3 in amino acids: CASSERMGGAGAGDTEAFF. DNA of the CDR3: TGTGCCAGCAGTGAAAGGATGGGTGGAGCAGGGGCTGGGGACACTGAAGCTTTCTTT.

V gene TRBV15 combines with J gene TRBJ1-5, with 11 bases fitting TRBD1. Germline assignment: CDR1 LNHNV and CDR2 YYDKDF (reference sequence). This CDR3 is built from 17 residues. The junction had 9 bases not matched to a gene; V was cut back by 2 bases and J by 6 bases. The CDR3 is CATSRSGVGTGGQPQHF. CDR3 coding DNA: TGTGCCACCAGCAGATCCGGAGTAGGGACAGGGGGTCAGCCCCAGCATTTT.

This clone was observed once. The rearrangement uses TRBV7-8 and TRBJ2-2; 7 positions match TRBD2. After removal of 3 bases from V and 1 base from J, the junction contained 8 bases not matched to a gene. CDR1 and CDR2 from the germline V gene are SGHVS and FQNEAQ. The CDR3 runs 17 residues. Here the CDR3 reads CASSLGPGLQNTGELFF. The CDR3 coding sequence is TGTGCCAGCAGCTTGGGGCCGGGACTACAGAACACCGGGGAGCTGTTTTTT.

The genes are TRBV19 and TRBJ1-6; tentative D call: TRBD1 (6 bases). The germline V gene encodes CDR1 LNHDA and CDR2 SQIVND (reference sequence). The CDR3 has 14 residues. Trimming removed 7 bases from V and 7 bases from J, with 14 bases in between. CDR3: CASTPGQVNSPLHF. CDR3 sequence (DNA): TGTGCCAGTACCCCGGGACAAGTAAATTCACCCCTCCACTTT.

This chain connects TRBV7-2 to TRBJ2-3; the match to TRBD2 covers 14 bases. The CDR3 spans 16 residues. The V gene end was trimmed by 5 bases and the J gene end by 5 bases; junction bases not matched to a gene: 6. Germline loops: CDR1 SGHTA, CDR2 FQGNSA. The CDR3 reads CASSPGTSGRGDTQYF. As DNA, the CDR3 is TGTGCCAGCAGCCCTGGGACTAGCGGGAGAGGAGATACGCAGTATTTT.

The V gene is TRBV6-5, the J gene TRBJ1-4; D might be TRBD1 (5 bases). The germline V gene encodes CDR1 MNHEY and CDR2 SVGAGI. V lost 10 bases and J 7 bases, leaving 7 bases between the germline ends. This CDR3 has 10 amino acids. The CDR3 DNA reads as TGTGCCACAGACAGTGAAAAACTGTTTTTT. Translated, it gives CATDSEKLFF.

The sample holds many counts of this clone. Other DNA sequences in the same sample also yield this CDR3. The V and J genes are TRBV6-2 or TRBV6-3 and TRBJ1-5; D is unresolved. The V end lost 0 bases, the J end lost 9 bases, and 6 bases lay between the germline ends. CDR3 length: 12 residues. From germline, CDR1 is MNHEY and CDR2 SVGEGT. Here the CDR3 DNA reads TGTGCCAGCAGTTACTCGTTAGTGCCCCAGCATTTT. Translating gives CASSYSLVPQHF.

The table lists this clone with a count of one. The chain uses TRBV6-5 and TRBJ1-1; D call uncertain. CDR1 is MNHEY and CDR2 is SVGAGI in the germline V gene. Trimming stripped 2 bases from V and 3 bases from J, with 13 bases between. This CDR3 region has 15 residues. The DNA of the CDR3 is TGTGCCAGCAGTTACCGTCTTCCGAGTTACACTGAAGCTTTCTTT. Translation gives CASSYRLPSYTEAFF.

The table lists this clone with a few counts. The rearrangement links TRBV27 to TRBJ2-3; D gene ambiguous. This CDR3 region has 12 residues. From germline, CDR1 is MNHEY and CDR2 SMNVEV (reference sequence). Trimming left V 5 bases short and J 2 bases short, with 5 bases between. The CDR3: CASSKLTDTQYF. Written as DNA, the CDR3 is TGTGCCAGCAGTAAGCTCACAGATACGCAGTATTTT.

The V and J genes are TRBV7-9 and TRBJ1-1; possible D gene TRBD1, 5 bases. This CDR3 has 14 amino acids. V lost 2 bases and J 4 bases, leaving 11 bases between the germline ends. The germline V gene encodes CDR1 SEHNR and CDR2 FQNEAQ (reference sequence). Written as DNA, the CDR3 is TGTGCCAGCAGCTTAACCCAGGGTGGCACTGAAGCTTTCTTT. It encodes CASSLTQGGTEAFF.

The rearrangement links TRBV5-1 to TRBJ2-3; possibly TRBD2 for D (5 bases). V shed 5 bases and J shed 6 bases, with 10 bases lying between them. The germline gives CDR1 SGHRS, CDR2 YFSETQ. The CDR3 extends over 12 amino acids. CDR3 in amino acids: CASRPEDDTQYF. The CDR3 DNA reads TGCGCCAGCAGACCGGAGGATGATACGCAGTATTTT. Variable domain in full (rest from reference TRBV5-1 and TRBJ2-3): KAGVTQTPRYLIKTRGQQVTLSCSPISGHRSVSWYQQTPGQGLQFLFEYFSETQRNKGNFPGRFSGRQFSNSRSEMNVSTLELGDSALYLCASRPEDDTQYFGPGTRLTVL.

The chain links TRBV7-6 to TRBJ2-7; 10 bases match TRBD2. This CDR3 region has 16 residues. The V segment lost 5 bases and the J segment 1 base; nucleotides outside the gene matches: 8. Germline assignment: CDR1 SGHVS and CDR2 FNYEAQ. CDR3 sequence: CASSKTLAGDSYEQYF. In DNA form, the CDR3 reads TGTGCCAGCAGCAAAACGCTAGCGGGGGATTCCTACGAGCAGTACTTC. Full variable domain (rest looked up from reference TRBV7-6 and TRBJ2-7): GAGVSQSPRYKVTKRGQDVALRCDPISGHVSLYWYRQALGQGPEFLTYFNYEAQQDKSGLPNDRFSAERPEGSISTLTIQRTEQRDSAMYRCASSKTLAGDSYEQYFGPGTRLTVT.

J is TRBJ2-7 and V is TRBV29-1, with D maybe TRBD1 (5 bases). The CDR3 spans 11 residues. Germline CDR1 reads SQVTM; CDR2 reads ANQGSEA. Deletions cut 6 bases from V and 4 bases from J, with 10 bases between. CDR3: CSVAGMYEQYF. CDR3 DNA sequence: TGCAGCGTGGCAGGGATGTACGAGCAGTACTTC.

The rearrangement joins TRBV5-6 to TRBJ2-3; tentative D call: TRBD1 (5 bases). V dropped 6 bases and J dropped 4 bases, with 18 bases sitting between them. The CDR3 is 15 residues long. Germline V gene sequence: CDR1 SGHDT, CDR2 YYEEEE. The CDR3 loop is CASTPTKGVSDTQYF. For the CDR3, the DNA is TGTGCCAGCACCCCAACGAAAGGGGTGTCAGATACGCAGTATTTT.

The V gene is TRBV6-6, the J gene TRBJ1-2; D may be TRBD1 (5 bases). The germline V gene has CDR1 MNHNY and CDR2 SVGAGI (reference sequence). CDR3 length: 15 residues. Trimming took 0 bases from V and 0 from J, leaving 8 bases between them. CDR3 coding DNA: TGTGCCAGCAGTTACTCGGACACCGCTAACTATGGCTACACCTTC. Amino acid sequence: CASSYSDTANYGYTF.

The chain combines TRBV5-4 with TRBJ2-5; TRBD1 agrees at 7 bases. CDR3 length equals 14 residues. Trimming took 4 bases from V and 1 from J; bases not matched to a gene: 4. From germline, CDR1 is SGHNT and CDR2 YYREEE (reference sequence). DNA for the CDR3: TGTGCCAGCAGCCCGGGGACAGCCCAAGAGACCCAGTACTTC. This codes for CASSPGTAQETQYF.

The chain has TRBV7-3 and TRBJ2-1; 13 bases map to TRBD2. This CDR3 comprises 21 residues. With V trimmed by 5 bases and J by 2 bases, 18 bases remained unmatched. Germline V gene sequence: CDR1 SGHTA, CDR2 FQGTGA. In DNA, the CDR3 is TGTGCCAGCAGCACACAACCGGTGGGACTAGCGGGGTTGATAGCCTACAATGAGCAGTTCTTC. Its protein is CASSTQPVGLAGLIAYNEQFF.

The gene calls are TRBV5-6 and TRBJ2-2; 10 nucleotides align to TRBD2. J lost 5 bases, V lost 0 bases, and 7 bases had no gene match. The CDR3 runs 17 residues. The germline gives CDR1 SGHDT, CDR2 YYEEEE. The DNA of the CDR3 is TGTGCCAGCAGCTTGGGTAGCGGGAGGCCGGGGACCGGGGAGCTGTTTTTT. The encoded protein is CASSLGSGRPGTGELFF.

This sequence joins TRBV7-9 and TRBJ2-2; 9 nucleotides align to TRBD1. CDR1 and CDR2 (germline): SEHNR, FQNEAQ (reference sequence). J lost 6 bases, V lost 4 bases, and 6 bases had no gene match. This CDR3 has 15 amino acids. The CDR3 bases are TGTGCCAGCAGCTCGGACAGGGGCATAGCCGGGGAGCTGTTTTTT. Encoded protein: CASSSDRGIAGELFF.

The genes are TRBV9 and TRBJ1-1, with a possible D match to TRBD1 (5 bases). CDR1 and CDR2 from the germline V gene are SGDLS and YYNGEE. Trimming left V 3 bases short and J 3 bases short, with 15 bases between. The CDR3 covers 15 residues. CDR3 loop: CASSAEVVQDTEAFF. CDR3 coding DNA: TGTGCCAGCAGCGCTGAGGTGGTACAGGACACTGAAGCTTTCTTT.

Only one count was recorded for this clone. The V gene is TRBV28, the J gene TRBJ2-3, with TRBD2 identical over 7 bases. V was pared by 6 bases and J by 6 bases, with 12 bases of the junction left unmatched. Germline CDR1 MDHEN, CDR2 SYDVKM. The CDR3 is made up of 15 amino acids. The CDR3: CASSREREAGDTQYF. The CDR3 DNA is TGTGCCAGCAGCCGAGAGCGGGAAGCCGGGGATACGCAGTATTTT.

This chain links TRBV18 with TRBJ1-2; 9 positions match TRBD1. The V segment lost 0 bases and the J segment 2 bases; nucleotides outside the gene matches: 7. CDR1 is KGHSH, CDR2 LQKENI, per germline. CDR3 length equals 17 residues. The CDR3 reads CASSPPMGQGPNYGYTF. CDR3 nucleotides: TGTGCCAGCTCACCACCGATGGGACAGGGCCCCAACTATGGCTACACCTTC.